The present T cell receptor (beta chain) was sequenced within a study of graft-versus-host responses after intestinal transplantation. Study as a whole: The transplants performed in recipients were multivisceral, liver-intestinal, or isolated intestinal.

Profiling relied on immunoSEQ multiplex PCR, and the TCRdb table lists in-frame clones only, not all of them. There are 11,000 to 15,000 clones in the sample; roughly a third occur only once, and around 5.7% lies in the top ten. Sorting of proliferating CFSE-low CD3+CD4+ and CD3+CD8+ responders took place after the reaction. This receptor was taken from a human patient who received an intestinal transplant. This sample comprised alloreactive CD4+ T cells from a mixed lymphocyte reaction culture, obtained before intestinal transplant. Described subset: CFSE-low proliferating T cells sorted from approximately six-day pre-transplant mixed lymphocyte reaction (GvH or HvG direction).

The CDR3 region has the DNA TGTGCCAGCAGCCTTAGATTACGGGACCCTCTGTGGTTCTTC. Translated, it gives CASSLRLRDPLWFF. V usage is TRBV11-2 and J usage is TRBJ2-1; D possibly uses TRBD1 or TRBD2 (5 bases each). CDR1 is SGHAT and CDR2 is FQNNGV in the germline V gene. V gave up 5 bases and J gave up 15 bases, with 23 bases separating them. The CDR3 totals 14 residues.